These 7 T cell receptor beta chains were sequenced from one sample in a study of cytomegalovirus exposure and HLA in healthy donors. Primers for the PCR totalled 60 Vbeta and 13 Jbeta. The repertoire was sequenced with immunoSEQ multiplex PCR; TCRdb's copy has only in-frame clones and lacks some. The profile covers approximately 160,000 clones, with 75% to 90% appearing a single time and approximately 6.8% taken by the ten largest. The source material was PBMCs. The receptor set was obtained from a man aged 30 to 39 in good health and CMV-seropositive.

This clone is a singleton in its sample. The V call is TRBV28, the J call TRBJ2-5; 10 bases align to TRBD2. After removal of 6 bases from V and 7 bases from J, the junction contained 11 bases not matched to a gene. This CDR3 is 15 amino acids long. Germline V CDR1 and CDR2: MDHEN, SYDVKM. The CDR3 reads CASRVAGGPAATQYF. For the CDR3, the DNA is TGTGCCAGCAGGGTAGCGGGAGGCCCCGCAGCGACCCAGTACTTC.

This clone came up once. The chain couples TRBV7-2 to TRBJ1-4, with D unresolved. Trimming shortened V by 4 bases and J by 4 bases, and 7 bases separated the two germline ends. The germline CDR1 and CDR2 sequences are SGHTA and FQGNSA. This CDR3 is built from 13 residues. CDR3 sequence: CASSYGVNEKLFF. The CDR3 nucleotides read TGTGCCAGCAGCTACGGGGTTAATGAAAAACTGTTTTTT.

In regard to this clone: The junction departs from the called germline gene at one end, perhaps through a read error. The DNA of the CDR3 is TGTACCAGTACCCCAGGGACAGGGGATTTCGAGCAGTACTTC. Residues: CTSTPGTGDFEQYF. V and J are TRBV19 and TRBJ2-7; 10 nucleotides agree with TRBD1. Germline V gene data show CDR1 as LNHDA and CDR2 as SQIVND (reference sequence). The CDR3 is 14 residues long.

The chain carries TRBV5-1 and TRBJ1-2, with 7 bases aligning to TRBD1. This CDR3 region has 17 residues. With V trimmed by 5 bases and J by 1 base, 14 bases remained unmatched. Germline V gives CDR1 SGHRS, CDR2 YFSETQ. The CDR3: CASRPGYRDRINYGYTF. CDR3 DNA sequence: TGCGCCAGCAGGCCGGGTTACCGGGACAGAATTAACTATGGCTACACCTTC.

This chain connects TRBV14 to TRBJ1-1; D gene unclear. Trimming cost V 3 bases and J 11 bases, with 13 bases left between them. This CDR3 is built from 12 residues. Germline V CDR1 and CDR2: SGHDN, FVKESK. The CDR3 loop is CASSQPRDSAFF. CDR3 nucleotides: TGTGCCAGCAGCCAGCCTCGGGATTCGGCTTTCTTT.

The rearrangement links TRBV7-9 to TRBJ2-4, with a weak D call TRBD2 (6 bases). Germline V CDR1 and CDR2: SEHNR, FQNEAQ (reference sequence). Trimming took off 2 bases at V and 0 bases at J, with 11 bases between the two ends. This CDR3 region has 16 residues. The DNA of the CDR3 is TGTGCCAGCAGCTTAATTGAGGGACTAGCCAAAAACATTCAGTACTTC. Its translation is CASSLIEGLAKNIQYF.

This clone showed up just a few times. This CDR3 is CASSGAREGTNEKLFF. Written as DNA, the CDR3 is TGTGCCAGCAGTGGGGCCCGGGAGGGCACGAATGAAAAACTGTTTTTT. This chain uses TRBV6-1 with TRBJ1-4; D is undetermined. Germline V lookup: CDR1 MNHNS, CDR2 SASEGT. This CDR3 has 16 amino acids. Trimming cost V 4 bases and J 5 bases, with 17 bases left between them.